This T cell receptor (beta chain) was found in a study of T cells after yellow fever vaccination. Study outcomes and limitations: A secondary response was less intense yet reached its peak sooner, at day 5 versus 15.

In this sample, this clonotype turned up many times. Antigen unknown. TCRdb recomputed calls from the 5' RACE reads with MiXCR, one row per CDR3 protein. The data contain about 360,000 distinct CDR3 sequences, under 7.5% of them singletons. This CDR3 spans 15 amino acids. The germline CDR1 and CDR2 sequences are SGHVS and FNYEAQ. Trimming took 5 bases from V and 3 from J, leaving 15 bases between them. The clonotype was recovered from a man aged 25-40 years who received the YFV17D yellow fever vaccine. The gene calls are TRBV7-6 and TRBJ2-3; a weak D match, TRBD2 (5 bases). Sample: PBMCs, taken 5 days after the yellow fever booster vaccination. CDR3 sequence: CASSPDWRRTDTQYF. CDR3 DNA sequence: TGTGCCAGCAGCCCCGACTGGAGGAGGACAGATACGCAGTATTTT.